This T cell receptor beta chain was captured by sequencing in a study of CD8+ T cells in alopecia areata. General study points: Among patients, TCR sharing was less clear than in mice, a difference possibly due in part to HLA diversity in the patient population. It was lesional scalp, especially alopecia totalis/universalis, that showed higher clonality than normal scalp.

The sequencing template was cDNA reverse transcribed from extracted RNA. Here immunoSEQ multiplex PCR was the method, and the copy in TCRdb shows in-frame clones only, minus some. The sample lists some 200,000 clones; roughly three fifths were seen once. This clone showed up just a few times. Antigen specificity is unknown. V was shortened by 0 bases and J by 5 bases, with 13 bases between the two germline ends. The CDR3 is 14 residues long. Per the germline V gene, CDR1 is SQVTM and CDR2 is ANQGSEA. This clonotype was obtained from a human donor in good health. The chain carries TRBV29-1 and TRBJ1-2; TRBD1 is a possible D gene (5 bases). What was sequenced was CD8+ T cells sorted from blood. The CDR3 DNA is TGCAGCGTTGAAGAGGGAGCAGGGACGTATGGCTACACCTTC. Protein sequence: CSVEEGAGTYGYTF.